This T cell receptor (beta chain) is from a study of T cells in severe cutaneous drug reactions. Bulk and single-cell libraries used iRepertoire multiplex PCR with TCR subtype-specific primers. TCRdb re-called the multiplex PCR reads, yielding one record per CDR3 amino acid sequence without DNA. The sample features approximately 5,500 distinct CDR3 sequences, with approximately 15% in its top ten. Broader study findings: One public TCRbeta CDR3 appeared in all seven blister samples, averaging about 13%.

About this clonotype itself: Its antigen is unidentified.

The patients sequenced had a carbamazepine-induced Stevens-Johnson syndrome or toxic epidermal necrolysis reaction. This CDR3 is 13 amino acids long. CDR1 is DFQATT and CDR2 is SNEGSKA in the germline V gene (reference sequence). Material: PBMCs. This chain uses TRBV20-1 with TRBJ2-2; TCRdb proposes TRBD1, but this gene call is untestable without DNA. The receptor was derived from a human donor with a severe cutaneous adverse drug reaction. The chain's CDR3 is CSARDPPAGELFF.